One sample yielded the 21 T cell receptor beta chains listed below, sequenced in a study of blood T cell repertoires in COVID-19. Generated by immunoSEQ multiplex PCR, the TCRdb table keeps only in-frame clones and is missing some. The sample lists 200,000 to 300,000 clones, approximately 83% occurring once. The material sequenced was peripheral blood. These receptors all stem from a woman in her 30s who had recovered from COVID-19.

For this clone: Germline and junction disagree at one end, which may indicate a read error. The J gene is TRBJ2-5, the V gene TRBV6-5; TRBD2 matches at 7 bases. This CDR3 spans 16 amino acids. Germline values: CDR1 MNHEY, CDR2 SVGAGI. CDR3 sequence reads: CASSHSPSGSKETQYF. CDR3 DNA sequence: TGTGCCAGCAGTCACTCCCCTAGCGGCAGCAAAGAGACCCAGTACTTC.

The sample holds one count of this clone. This chain links TRBV12-5 with TRBJ1-1; D call uncertain. Germline CDR1 and CDR2: LGHNT and FRNRAP. Trimming pared 7 bases from V and 5 bases from J, leaving 20 bases between. CDR3 length: 15 amino acids. Here the CDR3 reads CASAPANTGETEAFF. The CDR3 DNA is TGTGCTAGTGCCCCCGCTAACACGGGAGAGACTGAAGCTTTCTTT.

This clone was detected once. V and J are TRBV18 and TRBJ1-5; 10 bases line up with TRBD1. The CDR3 is 16 residues long. V lost 2 bases and J lost 8; bases outside the gene matches: 9. Germline CDR1 and CDR2: KGHSH and LQKENI. The DNA for the CDR3 is TGTGCCAGCTCACCAACCGGGACAGGGGCCAACGAGCCCCAGCATTTT. It codes for CASSPTGTGANEPQHF.

The chain is built from TRBV27 and TRBJ1-4, with a weak D call TRBD1 (5 bases). This CDR3 has 16 residues. Germline CDR1 is MNHEY and CDR2 is SMNVEV (reference sequence). The ends were cut back, 5 bases at V and 3 bases at J, with 16 bases in the middle. The CDR3 loop reads CASSKGPLTSNEKLFF. CDR3 coding DNA: TGTGCCAGCAGTAAGGGGCCCCTTACTTCTAATGAAAAACTGTTTTTT.

This clone came up once. The chain is built from TRBV29-1 and TRBJ2-2; 9 positions match TRBD1. CDR3 length: 16 residues. Trimming took 3 bases from V and 3 from J; bases not matched to a gene: 8. The V gene's germline CDR1 is SQVTM and CDR2 ANQGSEA. The CDR3 loop reads CSVDGPTGGYTGELFF. The CDR3 region has the DNA TGCAGCGTTGATGGGCCGACAGGGGGATACACCGGGGAGCTGTTTTTT.

A single count supports this clone. The CDR3: CASSHRGKEYEQYF. CDR3 coding DNA: TGTGCCAGCAGCCACCGGGGGAAAGAGTACGAGCAGTACTTC. J is TRBJ2-7 and V is TRBV27; D is possibly TRBD2 (6 bases). V dropped 6 bases and J dropped 4 bases, with 16 bases sitting between them. The CDR3 length is 14 residues. Germline CDR1 reads MNHEY; CDR2 reads SMNVEV (reference sequence).

The V call is TRBV9, the J call TRBJ2-1, with D hard to call. Trimming left V 0 bases short and J 3 bases short, with 7 bases between. CDR3 size: 14 residues. CDR1 is SGDLS and CDR2 is YYNGEE in the germline V gene. CDR3 region: CASSVAGVYNEQFF. The CDR3 region has the DNA TGTGCCAGCAGCGTAGCAGGCGTCTACAATGAGCAGTTCTTC.

This chain joins TRBV18 and TRBJ2-5; 8 bases line up with TRBD1. Germline V gene lookup returns CDR1 KGHSH and CDR2 LQKENI. The V gene end was trimmed by 4 bases and the J gene end by 1 base; junction bases not matched to a gene: 5. This CDR3 comprises 15 residues. The CDR3, as DNA: TGTGCCAGCTCACGGACAGGGTCACTCCAAGAGACCCAGTACTTC. It encodes CASSRTGSLQETQYF.

This rearrangement joins TRBV7-9 to TRBJ2-1; 9 positions agree with TRBD1. Losses at the gene ends were 2 bases for V and 9 bases for J; bases not matched to a gene: 5. The CDR3 length is 14 residues. Germline V CDR1 and CDR2: SEHNR, FQNEAQ (reference sequence). CDR3 loop: CASSLSGQGSEQFF. The CDR3 DNA reads TGTGCCAGCAGCTTATCGGGACAGGGTAGTGAGCAGTTCTTC.

The chain carries TRBV30 and TRBJ2-1; the D is unclear. The CDR3 totals 13 residues. Trimming pared 2 bases from V and 4 bases from J, leaving 9 bases between. In germline, CDR1 is GTSNPN, CDR2 SVGIG (reference sequence). This CDR3 reads CAWSPGTYNEQFF. For the CDR3, the DNA is TGTGCCTGGAGTCCGGGTACGTACAATGAGCAGTTCTTC.

The CDR3 loop is CASSSKGDLPETQYF. The CDR3 DNA is TGTGCCAGCAGCTCAAAGGGGGATCTCCCAGAGACCCAGTACTTC. This chain joins TRBV7-7 and TRBJ2-5, with a weak D call TRBD1 (6 bases). Trimming shortened V by 4 bases and J by 4 bases, and 16 bases separated the two germline ends. Per the germline V gene, CDR1 is SSHAT and CDR2 is FNYEAQ (reference sequence). The CDR3 is made up of 15 amino acids.

This chain uses TRBV15 with TRBJ1-2, with a tentative D call TRBD1 (5 bases). The CDR3 totals 13 residues. Germline CDR1 is LNHNV and CDR2 is YYDKDF (reference sequence). The germline V and J ends were trimmed by 3 bases and 2 bases, with 7 bases remaining between them. This chain's CDR3 is CATSRDTNYGYTF. CDR3 sequence (DNA): TGTGCCACCAGCAGGGACACCAACTATGGCTACACCTTC.

The chain is built from TRBV7-6 and TRBJ2-1, with 14 bases identical to TRBD2. The V gene end was trimmed by 4 bases and the J gene end by 9 bases; junction bases not matched to a gene: 8. The CDR3 runs to 16 residues. Germline V gene sequence: CDR1 SGHVS, CDR2 FNYEAQ. The CDR3 coding sequence is TGTGCCAGCAGCTCCGGACTAGCGGGGGGATCTGGTGAGCAGTTCTTC. Translated, it gives CASSSGLAGGSGEQFF. Based on the CDR3 plus reference TRBV7-6 and TRBJ2-1, the full variable domain is GAGVSQSPRYKVTKRGQDVALRCDPISGHVSLYWYRQALGQGPEFLTYFNYEAQQDKSGLPNDRFSAERPEGSISTLTIQRTEQRDSAMYRCASSSGLAGGSGEQFFGPGTRLTVL.

This chain connects TRBV11-2 to TRBJ2-3, with 10 bases aligning to TRBD2. The CDR3 has 19 residues. The germline V gene has CDR1 SGHAT and CDR2 FQNNGV. J gave up 2 bases and V 1 base, and 12 bases lay outside the gene matches. For the CDR3, the DNA is TGTGCCAGCAGCTTAGTAATGGGTAGCGGGGGGTTTTCCACAGATACGCAGTATTTT. Its protein product is CASSLVMGSGGFSTDTQYF.

V and J are TRBV5-1 and TRBJ2-5, with 11 bases lining up with TRBD1. Germline values: CDR1 SGHRS, CDR2 YFSETQ. This CDR3 region has 15 residues. The ends lost 0 bases at V and 4 bases at J; junction bases unmatched: 2. The CDR3 sequence is CASSLGTGGVETQYF. The DNA for the CDR3 is TGCGCCAGCAGCTTGGGGACAGGGGGCGTAGAGACCCAGTACTTC.

The gene calls are TRBV9 and TRBJ1-1; 8 bases map to TRBD1. The CDR3 runs 15 residues. The V gene end was trimmed by 0 bases and the J gene end by 4 bases; junction bases not matched to a gene: 5. Germline lookup yields CDR1 SGDLS and CDR2 YYNGEE. CDR3 sequence (DNA): TGTGCCAGCAGCGTAGATGGACAGGGAGGCACTGAAGCTTTCTTT. It codes for CASSVDGQGGTEAFF.

The chain employs TRBV2 and TRBJ1-5, with 11 bases matching TRBD1. The germline gives CDR1 SNHLY, CDR2 FYNNEI. Unmatched junction bases numbered 7, after V lost 8 bases and J lost 7 bases. CDR3 size: 14 residues. CDR3 amino acids: CASGGTGGLQPQHF. CDR3 DNA: TGTGCCAGCGGTGGGACAGGGGGTTTGCAGCCCCAGCATTTT. Based on the CDR3 plus reference TRBV2 and TRBJ1-5, the full variable domain is EPEVTQTPSHQVTQMGQEVILRCVPISNHLYFYWYRQILGQKVEFLVSFYNNEISEKSEIFDDQFSVERPDGSNFTLKIRSTKLEDSAMYFCASGGTGGLQPQHFGDGTRLSIL.

The chain has TRBV6-2 or TRBV6-3 and TRBJ2-2; TRBD2 matches 7 bases. The CDR3 is made up of 18 amino acids. Germline loops: CDR1 MNHEY, CDR2 SVGEGT. V gave up 0 bases and J gave up 6 bases; unmatched junction bases: 13. CDR3 nucleotide sequence: TGTGCCAGCAGTTACTCCCCCGAGAAGACTAGCTTCTCCGGGGAGCTGTTTTTT. It encodes CASSYSPEKTSFSGELFF.

V and J are TRBV7-8 and TRBJ1-1; 7 bases match TRBD1. The CDR3 is 14 residues long. V was clipped by 6 bases and J by 1 base; unmatched bases: 5. Germline CDR1 is SGHVS and CDR2 is FQNEAQ. CDR3 DNA sequence: TGTGCCAGCAGACCCACAGGGGCGAACACTGAAGCTTTCTTT. Protein product: CASRPTGANTEAFF.

This chain links TRBV6-4 with TRBJ2-3, with 10 bases that match TRBD2. Losses at the gene ends were 3 bases for V and 8 bases for J; bases not matched to a gene: 2. In germline, CDR1 is MRHNA, CDR2 SNTAGT. This CDR3 is built from 13 residues. DNA for the CDR3: TGTGCCAGCAGTGAAGCTAGCGGGGGTACGCAGTATTTT. Its protein is CASSEASGGTQYF.

V and J are TRBV3-1 (or the pseudogene TRBV3-2) and TRBJ2-5; perhaps TRBD2 as D (7 bases). V lost 1 base and J 4 bases, leaving 16 bases between the germline ends. CDR1 is LGHDT, CDR2 YNNKEL, per germline (reference sequence). This CDR3 spans 16 amino acids. The CDR3 spells CASSQGRGGPLETQYF. Written as DNA, the CDR3 is TGTGCCAGCAGCCAAGGAAGGGGGGGCCCGTTAGAGACCCAGTACTTC.